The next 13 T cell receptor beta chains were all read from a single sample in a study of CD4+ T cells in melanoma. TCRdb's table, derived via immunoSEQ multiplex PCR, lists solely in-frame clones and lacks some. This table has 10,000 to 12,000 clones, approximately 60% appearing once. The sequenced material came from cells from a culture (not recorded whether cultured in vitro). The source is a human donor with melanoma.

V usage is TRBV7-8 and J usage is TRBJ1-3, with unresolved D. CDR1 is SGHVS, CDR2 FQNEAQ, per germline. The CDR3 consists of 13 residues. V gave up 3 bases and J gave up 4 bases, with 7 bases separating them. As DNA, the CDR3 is TGTGCCAGCAGCTTTCGGACCGGAAACACCATATATTTT. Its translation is CASSFRTGNTIYF.

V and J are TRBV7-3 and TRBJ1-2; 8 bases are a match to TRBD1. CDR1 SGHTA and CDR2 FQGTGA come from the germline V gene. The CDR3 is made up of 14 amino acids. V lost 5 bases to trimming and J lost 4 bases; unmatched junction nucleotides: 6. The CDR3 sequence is CASSPGQGVYGYTF. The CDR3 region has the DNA TGTGCCAGCAGCCCAGGACAGGGCGTCTATGGCTACACCTTC.

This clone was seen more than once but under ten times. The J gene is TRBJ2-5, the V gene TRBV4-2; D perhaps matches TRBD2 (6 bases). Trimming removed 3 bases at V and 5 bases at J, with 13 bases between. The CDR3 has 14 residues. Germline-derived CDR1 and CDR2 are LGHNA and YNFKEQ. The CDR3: CASSQRGSGETQYF. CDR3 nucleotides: TGTGCCAGCAGCCAGCGGGGAAGTGGTGAGACCCAGTACTTC.

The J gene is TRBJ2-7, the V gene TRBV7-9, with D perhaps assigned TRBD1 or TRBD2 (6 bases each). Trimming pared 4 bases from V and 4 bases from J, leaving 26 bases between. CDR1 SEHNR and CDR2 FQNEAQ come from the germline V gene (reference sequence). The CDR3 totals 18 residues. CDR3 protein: CASSSPGGQMLGPYEQYF. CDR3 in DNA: TGTGCCAGCAGCTCCCCCGGGGGACAAATGCTTGGCCCGTACGAGCAGTACTTC.

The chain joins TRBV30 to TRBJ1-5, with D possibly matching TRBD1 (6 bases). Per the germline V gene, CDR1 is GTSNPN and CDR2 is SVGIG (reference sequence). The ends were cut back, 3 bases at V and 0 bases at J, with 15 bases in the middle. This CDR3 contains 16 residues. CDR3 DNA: TGTGCCTGGAGACCCGGGACACGTAATAGCAATCAGCCCCAGCATTTT. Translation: CAWRPGTRNSNQPQHF.

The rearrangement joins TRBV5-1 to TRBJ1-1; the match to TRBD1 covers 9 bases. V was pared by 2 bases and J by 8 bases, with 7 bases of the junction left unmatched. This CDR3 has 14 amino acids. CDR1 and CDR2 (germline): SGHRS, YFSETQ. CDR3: CASSFGGQGSEAFF. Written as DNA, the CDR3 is TGCGCCAGCAGCTTCGGGGGACAGGGTAGCGAAGCTTTCTTT.

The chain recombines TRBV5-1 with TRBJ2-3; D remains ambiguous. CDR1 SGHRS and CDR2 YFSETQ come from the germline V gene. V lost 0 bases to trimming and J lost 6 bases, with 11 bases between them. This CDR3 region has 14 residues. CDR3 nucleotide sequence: TGCGCCAGCAGCTTGGCCGGGTTTTGGGATACGCAGTATTTT. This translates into CASSLAGFWDTQYF.

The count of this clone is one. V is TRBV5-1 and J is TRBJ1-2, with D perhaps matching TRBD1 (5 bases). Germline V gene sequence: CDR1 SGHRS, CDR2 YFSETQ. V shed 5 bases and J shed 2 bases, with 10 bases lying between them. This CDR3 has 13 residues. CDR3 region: CASRTGLNYGYTF. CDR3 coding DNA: TGCGCCAGCAGAACGGGACTCAACTATGGCTACACCTTC.

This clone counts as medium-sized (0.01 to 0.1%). CDR3 residues: CATRTGSSSGANVLTF. CDR3 bases: TGTGCCACAAGGACAGGAAGCAGCTCTGGGGCCAACGTCCTGACTTTC. The rearrangement uses TRBV21-1 and TRBJ2-6; the table gives TRBD1 as D, unverified against the DNA. TRBV21-1 is a pseudogene segment. The CDR3 sequence is 16 residues long.

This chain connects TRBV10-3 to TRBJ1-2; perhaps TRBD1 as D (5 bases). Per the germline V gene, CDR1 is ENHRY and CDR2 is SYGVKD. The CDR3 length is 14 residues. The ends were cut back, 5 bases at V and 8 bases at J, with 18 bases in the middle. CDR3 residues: CAISSLGLGDGYTF. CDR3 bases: TGTGCCATCAGTTCATTGGGCCTGGGGGACGGCTACACCTTC.

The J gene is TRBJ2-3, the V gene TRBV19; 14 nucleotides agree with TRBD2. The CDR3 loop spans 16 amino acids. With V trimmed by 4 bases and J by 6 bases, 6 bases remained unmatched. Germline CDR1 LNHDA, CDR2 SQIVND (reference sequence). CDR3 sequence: CASSKPGLAGVDTQYF. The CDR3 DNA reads TGTGCCAGTAGTAAACCGGGACTAGCGGGGGTTGATACGCAGTATTTT.

DNA of the CDR3: TGTGCCAGTAGCACGGACAGTAACTATGGCTACACCTTC. Residues: CASSTDSNYGYTF. The chain has TRBV19 and TRBJ1-2; D perhaps matches TRBD1 (6 bases). The ends were cut back, 6 bases at V and 1 base at J, with 9 bases in the middle. This CDR3 spans 13 amino acids. Germline V CDR1 and CDR2: LNHDA, SQIVND (reference sequence).

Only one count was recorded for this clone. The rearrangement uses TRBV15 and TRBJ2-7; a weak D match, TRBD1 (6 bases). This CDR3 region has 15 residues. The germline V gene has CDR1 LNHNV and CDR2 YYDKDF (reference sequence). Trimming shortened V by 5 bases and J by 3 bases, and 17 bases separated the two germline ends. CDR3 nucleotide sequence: TGTGCCACCAGCCGGACAGATAAATTGGGCTACGAGCAGTACTTC. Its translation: CATSRTDKLGYEQYF.